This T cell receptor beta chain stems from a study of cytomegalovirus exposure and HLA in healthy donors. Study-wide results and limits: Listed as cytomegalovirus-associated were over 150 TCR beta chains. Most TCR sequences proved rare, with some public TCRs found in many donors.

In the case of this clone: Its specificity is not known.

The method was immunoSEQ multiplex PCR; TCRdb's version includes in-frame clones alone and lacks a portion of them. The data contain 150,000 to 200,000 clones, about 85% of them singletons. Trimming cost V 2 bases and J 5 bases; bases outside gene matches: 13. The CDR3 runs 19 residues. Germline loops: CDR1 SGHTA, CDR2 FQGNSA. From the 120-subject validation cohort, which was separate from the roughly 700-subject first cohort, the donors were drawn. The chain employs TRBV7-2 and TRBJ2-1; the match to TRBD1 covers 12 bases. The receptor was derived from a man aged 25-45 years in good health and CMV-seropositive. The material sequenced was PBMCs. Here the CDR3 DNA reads TGTGCCAGCAGCTTATTTGGGACAGGGGGCTTAACGAGGAACAATGAGCAGTTCTTC. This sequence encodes CASSLFGTGGLTRNNEQFF. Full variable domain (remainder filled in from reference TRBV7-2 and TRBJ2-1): GAGVSQSPSNKVTEKGKDVELRCDPISGHTALYWYRQSLGQGLEFLIYFQGNSAPDKSGLPSDRFSAERTGGSVSTLTIQRTQQEDSAVYLCASSLFGTGGLTRNNEQFFGPGTRLTVL.